This T cell receptor beta chain came from a study of post-analysis software for immune sequencing data. General study findings and limits: Controls had lower frequencies than patients of five or six TRBV segments, which included TRBV5-6, TRBV5-1 and TRBV20-1. Normalized Chao1 diversity was significantly reduced in patients versus controls.

This clonotype was seen a single time. Its antigen remains unidentified. TCR beta cDNA libraries had unique molecular identifiers. TCRdb itself ran the PCR reads through MiXCR, one entry per CDR3 protein. The sample shows around 160,000 distinct CDR3 sequences, roughly 40% of them seen only once. The germline V gene has CDR1 SGHVS and CDR2 FQNEAQ. V shed 3 bases and J shed 0 bases, with 8 bases lying between them. This CDR3 comprises 15 residues. The clonotype originates from a girl aged 5 to 17 with multiple sclerosis. This specimen consisted of blood, obtained after autologous hematopoietic stem cell transplantation. The chain joins TRBV7-8 to TRBJ2-2; D ambiguous. DNA of the CDR3: TGTGCCAGCAGCTTTGGCGGCGCGAACACCGGGGAGCTGTTTTTT. Its protein product is CASSFGGANTGELFF.